The 20 T cell receptor beta chains given below trace back to one sample, sequenced in a study of OX40 agonist ivuxolimab in advanced cancers. Sequencing was performed with immunoSEQ multiplex PCR; in TCRdb, only in-frame clones are kept and a portion is missing. The sample contains over 65,000 clones, more than 80% of which appear only once. The source material was CD4+ or CD8+ T cells sorted from blood, sampled in a trial of the OX40 agonist ivuxolimab. These receptors were collected from an adult with an advanced solid tumor such as melanoma, head and neck, liver or kidney cancer.

This chain links TRBV6-5 with TRBJ2-7; D ambiguous. The CDR3 has 14 residues. Trimming removed 2 bases at V and 0 bases at J, with 8 bases between. CDR1 MNHEY and CDR2 SVGAGI come from the germline V gene. The CDR3 region has the DNA TGTGCCAGCAGTTACCGTGAGACCTCCTACGAGCAGTACTTC. Amino acid sequence: CASSYRETSYEQYF.

This clone was observed a few times. The chain uses TRBV4-1 and TRBJ1-1; D perhaps matches TRBD1 (5 bases). This CDR3 is built from 15 residues. The V and J ends lost 1 base and 1 base respectively, with 10 bases between them. Germline-derived CDR1 and CDR2 are MGHRA and YSYEKL. Here the CDR3 reads CASSQVTTGNTEAFF. The CDR3 coding sequence is TGCGCCAGCAGCCAAGTAACAACAGGGAACACTGAAGCTTTCTTT.

This sequence joins TRBV5-1 and TRBJ1-1; D uncertain. CDR1 is SGHRS and CDR2 is YFSETQ in the germline V gene. V lost 2 bases to trimming and J lost 0 bases, with 11 bases between them. The CDR3 totals 15 residues. This CDR3 reads CASSLKPLMNTEAFF. The CDR3 DNA reads as TGCGCCAGCAGCTTAAAGCCCCTTATGAACACTGAAGCTTTCTTT.

The chain uses TRBV5-1 and TRBJ1-6; D is unresolved. This CDR3 spans 15 amino acids. Germline CDR1 SGHRS, CDR2 YFSETQ. Trimming took 0 bases from V and 9 from J, leaving 13 bases between them. The CDR3, as DNA: TGCGCCAGCAGCTTGGCTGCAGGAGGTGGTTCACCCCTCCACTTT. Protein sequence: CASSLAAGGGSPLHF. Supplemented by reference TRBV5-1 and TRBJ1-6, the full variable domain reads KAGVTQTPRYLIKTRGQQVTLSCSPISGHRSVSWYQQTPGQGLQFLFEYFSETQRNKGNFPGRFSGRQFSNSRSEMNVSTLELGDSALYLCASSLAAGGGSPLHFGNGTRLTVT.

The chain uses TRBV7-2 and TRBJ1-2, with a tentative D call TRBD1 (6 bases). Germline CDR1 SGHTA, CDR2 FQGNSA. The CDR3 is made up of 13 amino acids. Trimming removed 3 bases from V and 4 bases from J, with 9 bases in between. The CDR3: CASSFGQFYGYTF. The CDR3, as DNA: TGTGCCAGCAGCTTCGGACAGTTCTATGGCTACACCTTC. Full variable domain (missing parts from reference TRBV7-2 and TRBJ1-2): GAGVSQSPSNKVTEKGKDVELRCDPISGHTALYWYRQSLGQGLEFLIYFQGNSAPDKSGLPSDRFSAERTGGSVSTLTIQRTQQEDSAVYLCASSFGQFYGYTFGSGTRLTVV.

This clone was seen only once. This chain joins TRBV4-1 and TRBJ2-2, with unresolved D. The V and J ends lost 4 bases and 2 bases respectively, with 5 bases between them. Germline V gene data show CDR1 as MGHRA and CDR2 as YSYEKL. The CDR3 extends over 13 amino acids. CDR3 sequence (DNA): TGCGCCAGCAGCCGCCCTAACACCGGGGAGCTGTTTTTT. It codes for CASSRPNTGELFF.

The CDR3 region has the DNA TGTGCCAGCAGTGTAGGGAGTGCTAATGAAAAACTGTTTTTT. Its protein product is CASSVGSANEKLFF. The chain is built from TRBV7-2 and TRBJ1-4; D is undetermined. Trimming removed 6 bases from V and 3 bases from J, with 11 bases in between. CDR1 and CDR2 (germline): SGHTA, FQGNSA. The CDR3 is made up of 14 amino acids. Full variable domain (outside the CDR3, taken from reference TRBV7-2 and TRBJ1-4): GAGVSQSPSNKVTEKGKDVELRCDPISGHTALYWYRQSLGQGLEFLIYFQGNSAPDKSGLPSDRFSAERTGGSVSTLTIQRTQQEDSAVYLCASSVGSANEKLFFGSGTQLSVL.

The chain is built from TRBV11-3 and TRBJ2-1; 12 bases agree with TRBD2. The CDR3 length is 18 residues. V dropped 5 bases and J dropped 1; count of bases not matched to a gene: 9. Per germline, CDR1 SGHNT and CDR2 YENEEA. CDR3: CASSQASGGAESYNEQFF. The CDR3 nucleotides read TGTGCCAGCAGCCAAGCTAGCGGGGGGGCCGAGTCCTACAATGAGCAGTTCTTC. The full variable domain, its missing parts supplied by reference TRBV11-3 and TRBJ2-1, is EAGVVQSPRYKIIEKKQPVAFWCNPISGHNTLYWYLQNLGQGPELLIRYENEEAVDDSQLPKDRFSAERLKGVDSTLKIQPAELGDSAVYLCASSQASGGAESYNEQFFGPGTRLTVL.

CDR3 sequence: CASRYRTVTDTQYF. The CDR3 DNA follows: TGTGCCAGCAGATACAGGACAGTAACAGATACGCAGTATTTT. V usage is TRBV6-5 and J usage is TRBJ2-3; maybe TRBD1 (6 bases). The CDR3 spans 14 residues. Trimming stripped 6 bases from V and 3 bases from J, with 13 bases between. CDR1 and CDR2 (germline): MNHEY, SVGAGI.

The chain joins TRBV30 to TRBJ1-3; D is unresolved. The length of the CDR3 is 14 residues. Trimming shortened V by 3 bases and J by 0 bases, and 9 bases separated the two germline ends. CDR1 is GTSNPN, CDR2 SVGIG, per germline (reference sequence). The CDR3 sequence is CAWSAGGSGNTIYF. The CDR3 DNA reads as TGTGCCTGGAGCGCAGGCGGCTCTGGAAACACCATATATTTT.

The V and J genes are TRBV20-1 and TRBJ2-5; weak D call: TRBD1 (6 bases). CDR1 is DFQATT and CDR2 is SNEGSKA in the germline V gene (reference sequence). The CDR3 sequence is 11 residues long. Trimming removed 6 bases at V and 9 bases at J, with 14 bases between. The CDR3 loop is CSARTVGSQYF. The CDR3 coding sequence is TGCAGTGCGAGGACAGTGGGTTCCCAGTACTTC.

The V gene is TRBV7-3, the J gene TRBJ2-7, with D possibly called TRBD1 or TRBD2 (5 bases each). The germline V gene encodes CDR1 SGHTA and CDR2 FQGTGA. The CDR3 totals 13 residues. V gave up 4 bases and J gave up 5 bases, with 12 bases separating them. CDR3 amino acids: CASSSGRGNEQYF. In DNA form, the CDR3 reads TGTGCCAGCAGCTCCGGTCGGGGCAACGAGCAGTACTTC.

The V gene is TRBV19, the J gene TRBJ2-3; TRBD2 agrees at 11 bases. J lost 9 bases, V lost 5 bases, and 4 bases had no gene match. Germline lookup yields CDR1 LNHDA and CDR2 SQIVND (reference sequence). The CDR3 has 13 residues. CDR3 region: CASSGTSGGTQYF. CDR3 DNA sequence: TGTGCCAGTAGTGGGACTAGCGGTGGAACGCAGTATTTT.

The rearrangement joins TRBV11-3 to TRBJ2-7, with D possibly being TRBD1 (5 bases). The CDR3 has 12 residues. The V end lost 4 bases, the J end lost 4 bases, and 8 bases lay between the germline ends. Germline assignment: CDR1 SGHNT and CDR2 YENEEA. CDR3 amino acids: CASSSQGYEQYF. CDR3 DNA sequence: TGTGCCAGCAGCTCCCAGGGATACGAGCAGTACTTC.

V is TRBV2 and J is TRBJ2-1; TRBD2 matches 9 bases. After removal of 11 bases from V and 8 bases from J, the junction contained 13 bases not matched to a gene. The CDR3 length is 14 residues. Germline V lookup: CDR1 SNHLY, CDR2 FYNNEI. The CDR3 region has the DNA TGTGCCTCTAACTGGGGCGGGGGGGCCTATGAGCAGTTCTTC. It encodes CASNWGGGAYEQFF.

The rearrangement uses TRBV7-6 and TRBJ1-2, with 10 bases fitting TRBD1. The CDR3 has 15 residues. The ends lost 5 bases at V and 5 bases at J; junction bases unmatched: 8. Germline values: CDR1 SGHVS, CDR2 FNYEAQ. CDR3 residues: CASSPGTGVGYGYTF. In DNA form, the CDR3 reads TGTGCCAGCAGCCCCGGGACAGGGGTAGGATATGGCTACACCTTC.

The chain combines TRBV5-4 with TRBJ2-7; D call uncertain. The CDR3 contains 12 residues. Germline CDR1 reads SGHNT; CDR2 reads YYREEE (reference sequence). V lost 0 bases, J lost 4 bases, and 5 bases lay in between. The CDR3 nucleotides read TGTGCCAGCAGCTTGGAAGGGTACGAGCAGTACTTC. It specifies CASSLEGYEQYF.

This clone was counted a few times. The CDR3 region has the DNA TGTGCCAGCTCATCAAAGGCGCCCCTGGATAGCAATCAGCCCCAGCATTTT. Translated: CASSSKAPLDSNQPQHF. The chain has TRBV18 and TRBJ1-5; D remains unclear. V lost 5 bases and J lost 0, with 17 bases in between. The CDR3 extends over 17 amino acids. Germline V gene sequence: CDR1 KGHSH, CDR2 LQKENI.

This sequence joins TRBV30 and TRBJ1-4; D is undetermined. V was clipped by 1 base and J by 0 bases, with 18 bases between them. There are 18 residues in the CDR3. In germline, CDR1 is GTSNPN, CDR2 SVGIG (reference sequence). The DNA of the CDR3 is TGTGCCTGGAGTGGGGATAGATTCACCCTTGCAACTAATGAAAAACTGTTTTTT. Its translation: CAWSGDRFTLATNEKLFF.

V and J are TRBV9 and TRBJ2-2; D perhaps matches TRBD1 (7 bases). This CDR3 is built from 16 residues. Trimming cost V 1 base and J 2 bases, with 12 bases left between them. CDR1 and CDR2 from the germline V gene are SGDLS and YYNGEE. CDR3 DNA sequence: TGTGCCAGCAGCGTACGGGGGACAGCTAACACCGGGGAGCTGTTTTTT. Translated, it gives CASSVRGTANTGELFF.